This T cell receptor beta chain was identified in a study of blood T cell repertoires in COVID-19. Whole-study context: The United States, Italy and Spain were the sources of the acute and convalescent COVID-19 samples.

As originally analysed: How many nucleated cells were present was estimated from reference gene primer amplification. This table comes from immunoSEQ multiplex PCR, and its TCRdb copy is limited to in-frame clones, with some not included. That table is the source of V, J and clone size, and D and trimming were worked out from the DNA. The sample shows roughly 140,000 clones, around nine tenths of them seen only once. The TCR was taken from a woman aged 40 to 50 with acute or convalescent COVID-19. The sequencing input was peripheral blood.

CDR3: CASSLLRLAGSNTGELFF. As DNA, the CDR3 is TGTGCCAGCAGCTTACTAAGACTAGCGGGGTCGAACACCGGGGAGCTGTTTTTT. J is TRBJ2-2 and V is TRBV11-2; 11 bases align to TRBD2. Germline-derived CDR1 and CDR2 are SGHAT and FQNNGV. Germline trimming cut 2 bases from V and 0 bases from J; bases unmatched to any gene: 5. The CDR3 covers 18 residues.